This T cell receptor (beta chain) was sequenced during a study of T cells in localized non-small cell lung cancer. The study's findings and limits: Uninvolved adjacent lung had the highest recorded T cell clonality, with tumor below it.

This table comes from immunoSEQ multiplex PCR, and its TCRdb copy is limited to in-frame clones, with some not included. The table includes under 50,000 clones, more than 80% detected once. Details on this clone: As yet, its antigen is unknown.

This CDR3 has 15 residues. Germline V gene sequence: CDR1 SGHRS, CDR2 YFSETQ. Trimming removed 9 bases from V and 3 bases from J; junction bases left unmatched: 9. The TCR was taken from a male donor at least 60 years old with stage II lung adenocarcinoma. This chain joins TRBV5-1 and TRBJ2-1, with TRBD1 identical over 10 bases. Sequencing was performed on peripheral blood mononuclear cells, taken before any cancer treatment. The CDR3 region is CATKGGTGVYNEQFF. In DNA form, the CDR3 reads TGCGCCACCAAGGGCGGGACAGGGGTCTACAATGAGCAGTTCTTC. Combining the CDR3 with reference TRBV5-1 and TRBJ2-1 gives the whole variable domain KAGVTQTPRYLIKTRGQQVTLSCSPISGHRSVSWYQQTPGQGLQFLFEYFSETQRNKGNFPGRFSGRQFSNSRSEMNVSTLELGDSALYLCATKGGTGVYNEQFFGPGTRLTVL.